This TCR beta chain is drawn from a study of response to subunit inactivated influenza vaccine. Study outcomes and limitations: Few new T cells, the authors suggested, are recruited by each seasonal influenza vaccination.

TCRdb recomputed calls from the RT-PCR reads with MiXCR, one row per CDR3 protein. The data show 650,000 to 800,000 distinct CDR3 sequences, with around 13% seen just once and less than 9% held by the top ten. This clonotype was seen repeatedly, ten times or more. Antigen specificity is unknown. V lost 6 bases to trimming and J lost 2 bases; unmatched junction nucleotides: 3. This CDR3 has 14 residues. The TCR was taken from a man in his fifties or sixties who received an inactivated influenza vaccine. Sample: PBMCs from blood, taken 14 to 15 days before vaccination. The rearrangement joins TRBV12-3 or TRBV12-4 to TRBJ2-2, with 7 bases that match TRBD1. The CDR3 region has the DNA TGTGCCAGCAGGGCAGGGGGAAACACCGGGGAGCTGTTTTTT. Amino acid sequence: CASRAGGNTGELFF.